The clone carrying this T cell receptor (beta chain) was seen a few times. These data come from a study of cytomegalovirus exposure and HLA in healthy donors. V lost 6 bases, J lost 0 bases, and 5 bases lay in between. Germline CDR1 and CDR2: GTSNPN and SVGIG (reference sequence). CDR3 length: 11 residues. Researchers ran the PCR with 60 Vbeta and 13 Jbeta primers. TCRdb keeps only in-frame clones here, not all; method: immunoSEQ multiplex PCR. This table holds some 130,000 clones, 74% found once. Sequenced input: PBMCs. The TCR was taken from a woman between 50 and 59 years old in good health and CMV-seropositive. The J gene is TRBJ1-2, the V gene TRBV30, with D unresolved. For the CDR3, the DNA is TGTGCCTGCTTAGCTAACTATGGCTACACCTTC. Translated: CACLANYGYTF.